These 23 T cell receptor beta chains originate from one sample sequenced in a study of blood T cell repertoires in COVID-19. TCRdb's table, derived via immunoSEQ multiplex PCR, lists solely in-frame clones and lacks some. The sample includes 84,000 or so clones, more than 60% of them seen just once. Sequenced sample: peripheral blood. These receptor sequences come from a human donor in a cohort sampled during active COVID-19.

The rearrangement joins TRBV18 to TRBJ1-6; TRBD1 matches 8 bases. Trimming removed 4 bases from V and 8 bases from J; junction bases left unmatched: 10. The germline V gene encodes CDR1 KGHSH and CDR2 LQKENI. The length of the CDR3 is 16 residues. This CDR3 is CASSQGQGSNYSPLHF. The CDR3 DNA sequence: TGTGCCAGCTCACAAGGACAGGGCTCGAATTATTCACCCCTCCACTTT.

The CDR3 nucleotides read TGTGCCAGCAGTTTTACGGCGGGAGGGCCATCAGATACGCAGTATTTT. Amino acid sequence: CASSFTAGGPSDTQYF. The V and J genes are TRBV28 and TRBJ2-3, with 9 bases identical to TRBD2. J gave up 4 bases and V 3 bases, and 8 bases lay outside the gene matches. Germline CDR1 is MDHEN and CDR2 is SYDVKM. The CDR3 spans 16 residues.

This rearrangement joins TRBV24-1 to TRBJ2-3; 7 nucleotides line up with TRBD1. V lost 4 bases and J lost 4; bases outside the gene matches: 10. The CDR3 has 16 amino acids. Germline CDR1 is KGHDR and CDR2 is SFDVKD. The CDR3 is CATSDPSGGFPDTQYF. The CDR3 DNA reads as TGTGCCACCAGTGACCCATCAGGGGGATTCCCAGATACGCAGTATTTT.

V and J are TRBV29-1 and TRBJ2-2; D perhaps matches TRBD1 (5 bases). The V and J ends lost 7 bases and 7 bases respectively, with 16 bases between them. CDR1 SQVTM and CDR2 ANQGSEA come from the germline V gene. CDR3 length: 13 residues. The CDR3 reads CSALRQKGGELFF. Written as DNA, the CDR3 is TGCAGCGCCCTCCGACAGAAGGGCGGGGAGCTGTTTTTT.

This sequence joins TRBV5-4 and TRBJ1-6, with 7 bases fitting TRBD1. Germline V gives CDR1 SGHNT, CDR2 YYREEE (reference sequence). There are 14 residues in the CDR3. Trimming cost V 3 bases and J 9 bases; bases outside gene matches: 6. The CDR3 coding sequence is TGTGCCAGCAGCTACCGGGACAGACTTTCACCCCTCCACTTT. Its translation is CASSYRDRLSPLHF.

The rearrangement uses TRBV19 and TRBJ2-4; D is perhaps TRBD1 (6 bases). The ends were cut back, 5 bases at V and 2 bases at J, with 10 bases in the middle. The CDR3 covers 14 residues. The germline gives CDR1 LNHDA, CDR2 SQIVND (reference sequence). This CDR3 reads CASSGTSSKNIQYF. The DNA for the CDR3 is TGTGCCAGTAGTGGGACATCGTCCAAAAACATTCAGTACTTC.

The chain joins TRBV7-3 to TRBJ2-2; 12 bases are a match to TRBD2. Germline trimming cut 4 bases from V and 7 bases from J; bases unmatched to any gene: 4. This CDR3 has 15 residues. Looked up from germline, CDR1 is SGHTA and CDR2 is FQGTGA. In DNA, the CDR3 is TGTGCCAGCAGCTCACTAGCGGGAGGATTCGGGGAGCTGTTTTTT. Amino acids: CASSSLAGGFGELFF. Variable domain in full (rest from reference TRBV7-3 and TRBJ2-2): GAGVSQTPSNKVTEKGKYVELRCDPISGHTALYWYRQSLGQGPEFLIYFQGTGAADDSGLPNDRFFAVRPEGSVSTLKIQRTERGDSAVYLCASSSLAGGFGELFFGEGSRLTVL.

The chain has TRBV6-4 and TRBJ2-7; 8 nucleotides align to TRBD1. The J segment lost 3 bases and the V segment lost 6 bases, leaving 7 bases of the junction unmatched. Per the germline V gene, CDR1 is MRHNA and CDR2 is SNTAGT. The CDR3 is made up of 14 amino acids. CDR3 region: CASRTGTGIYEQYF. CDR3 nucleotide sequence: TGTGCCAGCAGGACCGGGACAGGTATCTACGAGCAGTACTTC.

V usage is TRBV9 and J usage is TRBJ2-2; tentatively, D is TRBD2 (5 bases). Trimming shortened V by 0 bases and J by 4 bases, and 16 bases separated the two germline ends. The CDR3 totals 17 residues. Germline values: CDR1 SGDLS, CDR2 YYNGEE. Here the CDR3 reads CASSVGGRLALTGELFF. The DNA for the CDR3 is TGTGCCAGCAGCGTAGGAGGGCGGCTAGCCCTCACCGGGGAGCTGTTTTTT.

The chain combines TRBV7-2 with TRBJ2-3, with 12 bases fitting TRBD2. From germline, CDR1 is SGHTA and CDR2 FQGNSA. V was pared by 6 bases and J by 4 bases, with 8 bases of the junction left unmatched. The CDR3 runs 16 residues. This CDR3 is CASSPTTSGSPDTQYF. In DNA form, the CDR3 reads TGTGCCAGCAGTCCAACGACTAGCGGGAGCCCAGATACGCAGTATTTT.

CDR3 sequence (DNA): TGTGCCAGCAGTCCCCACATACCTAGACTAGCGGGAGGCCACGAGCAGTACTTC. Translating it yields CASSPHIPRLAGGHEQYF. The V call is TRBV6-2 or TRBV6-3, the J call TRBJ2-7; 13 nucleotides agree with TRBD2. This CDR3 comprises 18 residues. V was clipped by 5 bases and J by 5 bases; unmatched bases: 15. CDR1 and CDR2 (germline): MNHEY, SVGEGT.

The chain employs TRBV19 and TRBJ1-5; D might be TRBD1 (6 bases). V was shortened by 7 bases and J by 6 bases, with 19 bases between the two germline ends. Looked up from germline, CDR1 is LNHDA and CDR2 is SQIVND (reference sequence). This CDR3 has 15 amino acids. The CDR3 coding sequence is TGTGCCAGTACCCGACCGGGGGGGCCTACTCAGCCCCAGCATTTT. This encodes CASTRPGGPTQPQHF.

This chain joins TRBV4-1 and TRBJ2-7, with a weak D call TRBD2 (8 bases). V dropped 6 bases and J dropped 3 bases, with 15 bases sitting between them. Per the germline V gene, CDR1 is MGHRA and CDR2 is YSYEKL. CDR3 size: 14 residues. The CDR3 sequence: CASSRGGQLYEQYF. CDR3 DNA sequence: TGCGCCAGCAGTCGGGGGGGACAGCTCTACGAGCAGTACTTC.

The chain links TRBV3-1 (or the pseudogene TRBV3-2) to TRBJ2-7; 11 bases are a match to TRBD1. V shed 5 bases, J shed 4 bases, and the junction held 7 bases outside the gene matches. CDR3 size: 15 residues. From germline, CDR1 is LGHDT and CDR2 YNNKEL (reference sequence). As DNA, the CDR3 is TGTGCCAGCAGCAAGACCGGGACAGGGGGTTACGAGCAGTACTTC. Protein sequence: CASSKTGTGGYEQYF.

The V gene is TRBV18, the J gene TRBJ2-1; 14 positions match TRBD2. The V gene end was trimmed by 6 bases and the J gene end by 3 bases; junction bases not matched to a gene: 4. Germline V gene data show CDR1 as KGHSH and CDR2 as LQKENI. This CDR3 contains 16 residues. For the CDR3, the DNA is TGTGCCAGCTCTCCCGGGACTAGCGGGAGCTACAATGAGCAGTTCTTC. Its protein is CASSPGTSGSYNEQFF.

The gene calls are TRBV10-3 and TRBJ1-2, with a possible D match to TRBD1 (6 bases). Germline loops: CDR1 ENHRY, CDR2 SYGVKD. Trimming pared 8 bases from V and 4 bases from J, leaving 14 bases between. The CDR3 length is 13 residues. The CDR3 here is CAIGRGGGYGYTF. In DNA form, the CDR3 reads TGTGCCATCGGTCGGGGGGGCGGCTATGGCTACACCTTC.

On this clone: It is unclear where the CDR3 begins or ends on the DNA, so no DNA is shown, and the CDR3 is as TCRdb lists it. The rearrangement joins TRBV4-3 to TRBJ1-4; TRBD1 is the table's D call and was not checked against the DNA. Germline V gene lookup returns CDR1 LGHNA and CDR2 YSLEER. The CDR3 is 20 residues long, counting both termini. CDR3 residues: CASSQGALGQGLIPVKNCFF.

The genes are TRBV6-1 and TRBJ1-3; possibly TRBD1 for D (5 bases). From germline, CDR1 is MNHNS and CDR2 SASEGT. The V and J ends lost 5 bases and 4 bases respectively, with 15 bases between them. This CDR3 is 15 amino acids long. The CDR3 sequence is CASSTGAGTGNTIYF. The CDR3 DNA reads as TGTGCCAGCAGTACCGGTGCGGGGACCGGAAACACCATATATTTT.

The CDR3: CAWSGIAGQETQYF. The CDR3 DNA reads TGTGCCTGGAGTGGAATAGCGGGACAGGAGACCCAGTACTTC. The chain is built from TRBV30 and TRBJ2-5; a weak D match, TRBD2 (8 bases). Germline assignment: CDR1 GTSNPN and CDR2 SVGIG (reference sequence). The V end lost 1 base, the J end lost 5 bases, and 14 bases lay between the germline ends. This CDR3 is 14 amino acids long.

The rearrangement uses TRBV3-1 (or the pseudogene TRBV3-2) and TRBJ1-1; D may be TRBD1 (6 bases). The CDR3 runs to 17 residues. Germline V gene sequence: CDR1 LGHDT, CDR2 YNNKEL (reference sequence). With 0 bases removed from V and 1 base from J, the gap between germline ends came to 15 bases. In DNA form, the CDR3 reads TGTGCCAGCAGCCAAGATCTCGGCAGGGGTCCGAACACTGAAGCTTTCTTT. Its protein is CASSQDLGRGPNTEAFF.

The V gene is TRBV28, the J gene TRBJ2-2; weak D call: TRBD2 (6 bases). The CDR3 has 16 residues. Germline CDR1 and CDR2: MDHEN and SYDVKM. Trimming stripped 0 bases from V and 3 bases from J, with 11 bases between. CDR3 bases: TGTGCCAGCAGTTTATGGAATAGCGGATACACCGGGGAGCTGTTTTTT. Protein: CASSLWNSGYTGELFF.

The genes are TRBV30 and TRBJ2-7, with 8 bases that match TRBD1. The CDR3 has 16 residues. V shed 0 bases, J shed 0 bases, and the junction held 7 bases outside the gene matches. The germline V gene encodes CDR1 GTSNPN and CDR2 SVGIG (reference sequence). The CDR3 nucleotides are TGTGCCTGGAGTGTACAGGGGGGTCTAAGCTCCTACGAGCAGTACTTC. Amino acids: CAWSVQGGLSSYEQYF.

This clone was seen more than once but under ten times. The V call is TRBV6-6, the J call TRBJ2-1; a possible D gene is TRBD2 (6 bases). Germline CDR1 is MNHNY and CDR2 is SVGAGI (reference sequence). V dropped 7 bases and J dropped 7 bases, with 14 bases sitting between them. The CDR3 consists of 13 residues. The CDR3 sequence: CASTSPGGNEQFF. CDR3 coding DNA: TGTGCCAGCACCAGCCCCGGGGGTAATGAGCAGTTCTTC.